The 11 T cell receptor beta chains below all came from one sample that was sequenced in a study of identical twins. TCRdb used MiXCR to reprocess the 5' RACE reads, holding one entry per CDR3 protein. This sample yields roughly 1.6 million distinct CDR3 sequences, of which about 32% are seen a single time; 0.27% belongs to the top ten. Specimen: cord blood. All receptors derive from a newborn girl in good health.

This clonotype was observed a handful of times. The chain couples TRBV6-6 to TRBJ1-2; 7 bases fit TRBD1. The junction had 7 bases not matched to a gene; V was cut back by 4 bases and J by 8 bases. This CDR3 is built from 13 residues. The germline V gene encodes CDR1 MNHNY and CDR2 SVGAGI (reference sequence). Written as DNA, the CDR3 is TGTGCCAGCAGTTTCGAGGGGGCGCGGGGCTACACCTTC. Its translation: CASSFEGARGYTF.

The V and J genes are TRBV7-6 and TRBJ2-1, with D perhaps given as TRBD1 or TRBD2 (5 bases each). The better agreement between TRBJ2-7 and the DNA end casts doubt on the J call. This CDR3 is 17 amino acids long. CDR1 is SGHVS, CDR2 FNYEAQ, per germline. This CDR3 reads CASSLYPGPLLYNEQYF. In DNA form, the CDR3 reads TGTGCCAGCAGCTTATATCCGGGGCCCCTACTATACAATGAGCAGTACTTC.

The chain employs TRBV24-1 and TRBJ2-3; TRBD1 aligns across 7 bases. Trimming at V came to 9 bases and at J to 6 bases, leaving 2 bases not matched to a gene. The CDR3 consists of 11 residues. CDR1 and CDR2 from the germline V gene are KGHDR and SFDVKD. The CDR3 sequence is CATQGEDTQYF. CDR3 nucleotides: TGTGCCACCCAGGGGGAGGATACGCAGTATTTT.

The genes are TRBV6-6 and TRBJ1-5, with TRBD1 identical over 7 bases. Losses at the gene ends were 5 bases for V and 6 bases for J; bases not matched to a gene: 10. This CDR3 region has 15 residues. Germline CDR1 reads MNHNY; CDR2 reads SVGAGI (reference sequence). The CDR3 sequence is CASSATGSGSQPQHF. For the CDR3, the DNA is TGTGCCAGCAGTGCGACAGGGTCCGGGAGTCAGCCCCAGCATTTT.

The chain has TRBV20-1 and TRBJ2-5, with D possibly TRBD2 on 7 matching bases. The CDR3 length is 14 residues. Germline CDR1 reads DFQATT; CDR2 reads SNEGSKA (reference sequence). Trimming removed 6 bases from V and 11 bases from J, with 25 bases in between. The CDR3 coding sequence is TGCAGTGCCCCCCGGGGGGCCGGCTACAATGAGCAGTACTTC. This sequence encodes CSAPRGAGYNEQYF.

This clonotype was counted many times. V and J are TRBV25-1 and TRBJ2-7; the D is unclear. The CDR3 covers 11 residues. Per the germline V gene, CDR1 is MGHDK and CDR2 is SYGVNS. Trimming removed 6 bases at V and 3 bases at J, with 6 bases between. CDR3 DNA sequence: TGTGCCAGCAGCGCTTACTACGAGCAGTACTTC. It is translated as CASSAYYEQYF.

This chain connects TRBV20-1 to TRBJ1-1; D might be TRBD1 (5 bases). Trimming removed 1 base at V and 0 bases at J, with 12 bases between. From germline, CDR1 is DFQATT and CDR2 SNEGSKA (reference sequence). The CDR3 is 15 residues long. The CDR3 bases are TGCAGTGCTAGAGTGGGGGGGGGAGTGAACACTGAAGCTTTCTTT. Translating gives CSARVGGGVNTEAFF.

This clonotype was observed many times. This chain uses TRBV7-9 with TRBJ1-2; D remains unclear. The germline V gene has CDR1 SEHNR and CDR2 FQNEAQ (reference sequence). V gave up 4 bases and J gave up 2 bases, with 5 bases separating them. CDR3 length: 12 residues. CDR3 nucleotides: TGTGCCAGCAGCTCCCTCAACTATGGCTACACCTTC. It is translated as CASSSLNYGYTF.

There are a few counts of this clonotype. The rearrangement joins TRBV9 to TRBJ1-2, with TRBD1 matching 7 bases. J lost 5 bases, V lost 0 bases, and 7 bases had no gene match. The CDR3 has 15 residues. Germline assignment: CDR1 SGDLS and CDR2 YYNGEE. For the CDR3, the DNA is TGTGCCAGCAGCGTAGAGACCGAGACAGGGTATGGCTACACCTTC. Translating gives CASSVETETGYGYTF.

The chain uses TRBV12-3 or TRBV12-4 and TRBJ1-2, with a tentative D call TRBD1 (5 bases). The CDR3 extends over 13 amino acids. V lost 6 bases, J lost 2 bases, and 10 bases lay in between. CDR3 sequence (DNA): TGTGCCAGCAGACTCAGGGAGAACTATGGCTACACCTTC. Amino acids: CASRLRENYGYTF.

This clonotype was seen more than once but under ten times. The rearrangement uses TRBV5-1 and TRBJ1-2; possible D gene TRBD1, 5 bases. The CDR3 spans 17 residues. The germline V gene has CDR1 SGHRS and CDR2 YFSETQ. Trimming removed 0 bases at V and 2 bases at J, with 17 bases between. This CDR3 is CASSLALPSRTNYGYTF. As DNA, the CDR3 is TGCGCCAGCAGCTTGGCCCTACCCTCCAGGACAAACTATGGCTACACCTTC.